This TCR beta chain was captured in a study of T cells in Graves' hyperthyroidism and ophthalmopathy. Study background: It was at initial diagnosis, before any treatment, that peripheral blood was collected. Study results and limitations: Ophthalmopathy was separated from stable hyperthyroidism by a 13 V-J model.

Regarding this clonotype: Its antigen is still unknown.

J gave up 6 bases and V 6 bases, and 9 bases lay outside the gene matches. The CDR3 length is 15 residues. Germline CDR1 and CDR2: SEHNR and FQNEAQ (reference sequence). The study based diagnoses on clinical symptoms, serum thyroxine and TRAb, thyroid ultrasound and orbital computed tomography. Template material for amplifying TCR beta CDR3 regions consisted of RNA transcripts. TCR CDR3 underwent first-round RT-PCR with the HTBI primer set. TCRdb redid the calling of the multiplex PCR reads with MiXCR, one entry per CDR3 protein. The sample has 650,000 to 850,000 distinct CDR3 sequences; about 17% are singletons.

This TCR derives from a woman in her 50s with Graves' hyperthyroidism that later progressed to Graves' ophthalmopathy. Sequenced input: blood. The chain joins TRBV7-9 to TRBJ2-1; TRBD1 aligns across 9 bases. CDR3 amino acids: CASRREGTGSNEQFF. CDR3 sequence (DNA): TGTGCCAGCAGGAGGGAAGGGACAGGGTCCAATGAGCAGTTCTTC. The full variable domain, in which reference TRBV7-9 and TRBJ2-1 provide the parts outside the CDR3, is DTGVSQNPRHKITKRGQNVTFRCDPISEHNRLYWYRQTLGQGPEFLTYFQNEAQLEKSRLLSDRFSAERPKGSFSTLEIQRTEQGDSAMYLCASRREGTGSNEQFFGPGTRLTVL.